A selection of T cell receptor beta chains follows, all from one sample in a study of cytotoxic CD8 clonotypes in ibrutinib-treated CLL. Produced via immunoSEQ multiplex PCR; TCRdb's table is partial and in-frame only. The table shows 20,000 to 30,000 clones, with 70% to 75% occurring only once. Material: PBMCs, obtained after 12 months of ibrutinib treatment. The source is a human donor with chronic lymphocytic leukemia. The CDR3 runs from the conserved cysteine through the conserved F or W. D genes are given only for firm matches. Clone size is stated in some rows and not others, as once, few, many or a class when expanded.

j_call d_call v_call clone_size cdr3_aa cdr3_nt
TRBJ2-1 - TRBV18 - CASSPRGENNEQFF TGTGCCAGCTCACCTCGGGGAGAAAACAATGAGCAGTTCTTC
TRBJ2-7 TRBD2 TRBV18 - CASSRTSGGSYEQYF TGTGCCAGCTCTCGAACTAGCGGGGGCTCCTACGAGCAGTACTTC
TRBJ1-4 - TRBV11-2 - CASSQGPTNEKLFF TGTGCCAGCAGCCAGGGACCGACTAATGAAAAACTGTTTTTT
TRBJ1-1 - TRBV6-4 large CASSDSLSTEAFF TGTGCCAGCAGTGACTCCCTGTCCACTGAAGCTTTCTTT
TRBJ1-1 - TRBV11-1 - CASSPWGVTEAFF TGTGCCAGCAGCCCATGGGGGGTAACTGAAGCTTTCTTT
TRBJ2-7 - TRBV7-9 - CASSSGHEQYF TGTGCCAGCAGCTCAGGTCACGAGCAGTACTTC
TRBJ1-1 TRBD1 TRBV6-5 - CASSQTGAQNTEAFF TGTGCCAGCAGTCAGACAGGGGCACAGAACACTGAAGCTTTCTTT
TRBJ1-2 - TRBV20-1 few CSAIPYTF TGCAGTGCAATCCCATACACCTTC
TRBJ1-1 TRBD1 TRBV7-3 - CASSLSSGTGEAFF TGTGCCAGCAGCTTAAGTTCGGGGACAGGGGAAGCTTTCTTT
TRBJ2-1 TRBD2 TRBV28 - CASSTLGGSYNEQFF TGTGCCAGCAGCACTCTGGGGGGGTCCTACAATGAGCAGTTCTTC
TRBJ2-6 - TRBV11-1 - CASSLRGTGANVLTF TGTGCCAGCAGCTTGAGGGGGACCGGGGCCAACGTCCTGACTTTC
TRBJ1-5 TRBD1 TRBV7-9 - CASTNQGDRVIQPQHF TGTGCCAGCACCAACCAGGGGGACAGGGTCATTCAGCCCCAGCATTTT
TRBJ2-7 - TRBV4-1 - CASSQGGAGLSYEQYF TGCGCCAGCAGCCAAGGTGGGGCAGGGCTCTCCTACGAGCAGTACTTC
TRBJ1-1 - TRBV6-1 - CASSERRGSEAFF TGTGCCAGCAGTGAAAGGAGGGGGAGTGAAGCTTTCTTT
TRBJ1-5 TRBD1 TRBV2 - CASSDNQGAGQPQHF TGTGCCAGCAGTGATAATCAGGGGGCTGGTCAGCCCCAGCATTTT
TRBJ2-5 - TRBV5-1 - CASSLTGETQYF TGCGCCAGCAGCTTGACCGGTGAGACCCAGTACTTC
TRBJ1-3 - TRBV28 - CASSLGRVLGNTIYF TGTGCCAGCAGTTTGGGCAGGGTACTAGGAAACACCATATATTTT
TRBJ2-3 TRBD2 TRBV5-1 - CASSLAGGITDTQYF TGCGCCAGCAGTCTAGCGGGGGGCATCACAGATACGCAGTATTTT
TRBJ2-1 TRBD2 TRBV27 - CASSLYLLAGVNPNEQFF TGTGCCAGCAGTTTATACCTGCTAGCGGGGGTCAATCCCAATGAGCAGTTCTTC
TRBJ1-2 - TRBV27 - CASSLVGGLGYGYTF TGTGCCAGCAGTTTGGTCGGGGGGCTGGGCTATGGCTACACCTTC
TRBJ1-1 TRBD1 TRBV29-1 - CSALVIRPDRGYTEAFF TGCAGCGCCTTGGTTATCCGACCGGACAGGGGGTACACTGAAGCTTTCTTT
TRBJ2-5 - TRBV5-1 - CASSLPGQETQYF TGCGCCAGCAGCTTGCCCGGGCAAGAGACCCAGTACTTC
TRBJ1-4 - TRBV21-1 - CASSKKLFF TGTGCCAGCAGCAAAAAACTGTTTTTT
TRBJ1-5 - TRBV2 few CASSVPPGDQPQHF TGTGCCAGCAGTGTCCCACCCGGGGATCAGCCCCAGCATTTT
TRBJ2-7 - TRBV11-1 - CASSLGDGAAYEQYF TGTGCCAGCAGCTTAGGTGACGGGGCGGCCTACGAGCAGTACTTC
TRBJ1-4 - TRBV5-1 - CASSLRGWGIEKLFF TGCGCCAGCAGCTTGAGGGGATGGGGAATAGAAAAACTGTTTTTT
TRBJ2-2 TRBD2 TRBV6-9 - CASSYSSGGSVSDSGELFF TGTGCCAGCAGTTATTCGTCCGGGGGGTCGGTATCCGACAGTGGGGAGCTGTTTTTT
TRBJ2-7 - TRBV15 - CATSRDRATNEQYF TGTGCCACCAGCAGAGACAGGGCGACGAATGAGCAGTACTTC
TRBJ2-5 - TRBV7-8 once CASSPRTGGARGETQYF TGTGCCAGCAGCCCCCGGACGGGGGGGGCCAGGGGGGAGACCCAGTACTTC
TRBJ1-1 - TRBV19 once CASSRDGGTEAFF TGTGCCAGTAGCCGGGACGGGGGCACTGAAGCTTTCTTT
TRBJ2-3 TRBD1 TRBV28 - CASSLRGQGRDTQYF TGTGCCAGCAGTTTACGAGGACAGGGAAGAGATACGCAGTATTTT
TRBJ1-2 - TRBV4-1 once CASSQEGFNYGYTF TGCGCCAGCAGCCAAGAGGGTTTCAACTATGGCTACACCTTC
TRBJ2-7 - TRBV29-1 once CSVSGRVNEQYF TGCAGCGTTTCCGGCAGGGTCAACGAGCAGTACTTC
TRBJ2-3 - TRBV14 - CASSLGPTHTDTQYF TGTGCCAGCAGCCTTGGACCTACCCACACAGATACGCAGTATTTT
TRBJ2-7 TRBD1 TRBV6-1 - CAGRDSSYEQYF TGCGCAGGAAGGGACAGCTCCTACGAGCAGTACTTC
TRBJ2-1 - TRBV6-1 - CASSNPTSYNEQFF TGTGCCAGCAGCAACCCGACTAGCTACAATGAGCAGTTCTTC
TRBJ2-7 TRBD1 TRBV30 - CAWSPRTGAYEQYF TGTGCCTGGAGTCCCAGGACAGGAGCCTACGAGCAGTACTTC
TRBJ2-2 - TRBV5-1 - CASSLYGAEGGELFF TGCGCCAGCAGCTTGTACGGGGCTGAGGGCGGGGAGCTGTTTTTT
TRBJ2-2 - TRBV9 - CASSAWGISNTGELFF TGTGCCAGCAGTGCATGGGGGATTTCGAACACCGGGGAGCTGTTTTTT
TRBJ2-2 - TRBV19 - CASSRQLTNTGELFF TGTGCCAGTAGCAGACAGCTAACGAACACCGGGGAGCTGTTTTTT
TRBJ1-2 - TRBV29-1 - CSALGANYGYTF TGCAGCGCACTTGGGGCTAACTATGGCTACACCTTC
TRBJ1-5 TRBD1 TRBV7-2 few CASSADRFRQPQHF TGTGCCAGCAGCGCGGACAGGTTCCGGCAGCCCCAGCATTTT
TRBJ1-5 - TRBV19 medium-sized CASSPFKGRGNQPQHF TGTGCCAGTAGTCCTTTCAAAGGACGGGGGAATCAGCCCCAGCATTTT
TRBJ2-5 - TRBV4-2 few CASSQTRAETQYF TGTGCCAGCAGCCAGACTAGAGCAGAGACCCAGTACTTC